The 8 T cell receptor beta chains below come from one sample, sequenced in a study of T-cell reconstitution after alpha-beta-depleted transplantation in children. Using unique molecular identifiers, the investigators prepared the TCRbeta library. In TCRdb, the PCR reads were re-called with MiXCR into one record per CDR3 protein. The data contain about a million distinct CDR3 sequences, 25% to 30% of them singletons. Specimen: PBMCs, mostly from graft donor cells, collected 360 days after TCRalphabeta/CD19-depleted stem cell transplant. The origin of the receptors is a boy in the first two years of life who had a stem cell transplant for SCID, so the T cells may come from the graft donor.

CDR3 loop: CASSLIGVQNTGELFF. The CDR3 DNA is TGCGCCAGCAGCTTGATTGGGGTTCAGAACACCGGGGAGCTGTTTTTT. The V and J genes are TRBV5-1 and TRBJ2-2; D is uncertain. The CDR3 runs to 16 residues. V was pared by 1 base and J by 1 base, with 11 bases between. In germline, CDR1 is SGHRS, CDR2 YFSETQ.

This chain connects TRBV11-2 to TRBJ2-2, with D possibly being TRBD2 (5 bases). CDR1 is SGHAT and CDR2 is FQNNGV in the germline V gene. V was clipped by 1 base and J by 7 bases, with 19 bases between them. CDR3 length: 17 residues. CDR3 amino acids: CASSLGGYIGQYGELFF. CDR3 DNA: TGTGCCAGCAGCTTAGGAGGGTACATCGGCCAATACGGGGAGCTGTTTTTT.

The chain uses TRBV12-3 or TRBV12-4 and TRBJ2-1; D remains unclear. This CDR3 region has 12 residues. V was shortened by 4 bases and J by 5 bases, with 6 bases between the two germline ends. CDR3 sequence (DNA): TGTGCCAGCAGTTGGGCGAACAATGAGCAGTTCTTC. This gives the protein CASSWANNEQFF.

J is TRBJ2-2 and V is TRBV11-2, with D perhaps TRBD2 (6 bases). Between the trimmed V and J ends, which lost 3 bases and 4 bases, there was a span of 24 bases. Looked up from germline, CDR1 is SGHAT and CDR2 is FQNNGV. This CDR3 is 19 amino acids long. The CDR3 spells CASSLGPAGMPRGTGELFF. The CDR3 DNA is TGTGCCAGCAGCTTGGGTCCAGCGGGTATGCCGCGAGGCACCGGGGAGCTGTTTTTT.

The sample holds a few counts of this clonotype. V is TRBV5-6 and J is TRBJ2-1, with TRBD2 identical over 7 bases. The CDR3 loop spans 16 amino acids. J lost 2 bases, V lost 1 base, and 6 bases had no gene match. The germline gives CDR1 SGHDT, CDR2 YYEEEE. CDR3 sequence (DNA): TGTGCCAGCAGCTTGTTTACGGGGGGTACCTACAATGAGCAGTTCTTC. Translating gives CASSLFTGGTYNEQFF.

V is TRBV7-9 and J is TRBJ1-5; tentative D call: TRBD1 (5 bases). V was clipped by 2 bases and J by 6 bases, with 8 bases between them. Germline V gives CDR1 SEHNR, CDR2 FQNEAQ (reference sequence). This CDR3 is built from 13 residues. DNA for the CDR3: TGTGCCAGCAGCTTACAGGGATTTCAGCCCCAGCATTTT. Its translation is CASSLQGFQPQHF.

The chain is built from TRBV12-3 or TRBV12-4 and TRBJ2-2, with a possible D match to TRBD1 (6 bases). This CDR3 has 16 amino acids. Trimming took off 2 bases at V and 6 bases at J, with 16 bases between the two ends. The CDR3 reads CASSLSGRGSAGELFF. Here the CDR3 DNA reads TGTGCCAGCAGTTTATCCGGCAGGGGATCGGCCGGGGAGCTGTTTTTT.

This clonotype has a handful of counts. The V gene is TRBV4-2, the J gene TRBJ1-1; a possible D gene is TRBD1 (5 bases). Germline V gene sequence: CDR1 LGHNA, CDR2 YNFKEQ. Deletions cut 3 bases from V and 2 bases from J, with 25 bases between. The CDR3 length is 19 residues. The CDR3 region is CASSQEPCDRPDPNTEAFF. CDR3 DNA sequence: TGTGCCAGCAGCCAGGAACCATGCGACAGACCAGACCCCAACACTGAAGCTTTCTTT.